This passage covers 18 T cell receptor beta chains from one sample sequenced in a study of molecular identifiers for immune sequencing clone quantification. MiXCR was run by TCRdb on the PCR reads, yielding one entry per CDR3 protein. The table includes around 54,000 distinct CDR3 sequences, less than 25% detected once. The sample consisted of naive CD8+ T cells from blood, with Jurkat cell RNA spiked in. Indicated subset: FACS-sorted CD8+CD4-CCR7+CD45RA+ naive T cells. The receptors come from a human donor in good health. Some libraries in this study had Jurkat cell RNA spiked in.

This clonotype was seen many times. The rearrangement uses TRBV9 and TRBJ2-3, with 9 bases that match TRBD1. Germline loops: CDR1 SGDLS, CDR2 YYNGEE. V lost 4 bases to trimming and J lost 3 bases; unmatched junction nucleotides: 3. This CDR3 comprises 14 residues. In nucleotides, the CDR3 is TGTGCCAGCAGCAGGGACAGGGATACAGATACGCAGTATTTT. Translated, it gives CASSRDRDTDTQYF.

As regards this clonotype: This may be a read error, as it is one base from a much larger clone. The genes are TRBV4-1 and TRBJ1-4; D is undetermined. The CDR3 totals 12 residues. CDR1 MGHRA and CDR2 YSYEKL come from the germline V gene. The CDR3 DNA reads TGCGCCCGCAGTCGGGTGGGCGAAAAACTGTTTTTT. It is translated as CARSRVGEKLFF.

This clonotype showed up many times. The chain combines TRBV12-3 or TRBV12-4 with TRBJ2-7; no clear D gene. The V gene lost 6 bases and the J gene lost 3 bases, with 12 bases spanning the gap. The CDR3 covers 13 residues. CDR3 in DNA: TGTGCCAGCAGAACGGGCACTGGCTACGAGCAGTACTTC. Its translation: CASRTGTGYEQYF.

As regards this clonotype: This may stem from a read error, because a much larger clone lies one nucleotide away. J is TRBJ1-1 and V is TRBV19; TRBD1 aligns across 8 bases. This CDR3 contains 19 residues. The germline CDR1 and CDR2 sequences are LNHDA and SQIVND (reference sequence). The CDR3 DNA follows: TGTGCCAGTAGGTCCCGGGACAGGACGTGGGGCACCCTGAACACTGAAGCTTCCTTT. Translation gives CASRSRDRTWGTLNTEASF. The complete variable domain, with remaining parts taken from reference TRBV19 and TRBJ1-1, reads DGGITQSPKYLFRKEGQNVTLSCEQNLNHDAMYWYRQDPGQGLRLIYYSQIVNDFQKGDIAEGYSVSREKKESFPLTVTSAQKNPTAFYLCASRSRDRTWGTLNTEASFGQGTRLTVV.

Ten or more counts support this clonotype. This sequence joins TRBV21-1 and TRBJ2-7. TRBV21-1 is deemed a pseudogene. The CDR3 consists of 17 residues. CDR3 loop: CASSKGAGHEVGYEQYF. The CDR3 DNA follows: TGTGCCAGCAGCAAAGGGGCAGGCCACGAGGTAGGCTACGAGCAGTACTTC.

This clonotype was observed a single time. This is likely a read error, given that the CDR3 carries no conserved phenylalanine or tryptophan at its end. The V and J genes are TRBV6-5 and TRBJ2-5, with 11 bases lining up with TRBD1. The CDR3 covers 14 residues. Germline V lookup: CDR1 MNHEY, CDR2 SVGAGI. CDR3 nucleotide sequence: TGTGCCAGCAGCGGGACAGGGGGTCAAGAGACACAGTACTTG. This translates into CASSGTGGQETQYL.

This clonotype came up many times. The V and J genes are TRBV19 and TRBJ2-4; D is undetermined. The CDR3 covers 13 residues. V lost 6 bases and J lost 5, with 11 bases in between. CDR1 and CDR2 (germline): LNHDA, SQIVND (reference sequence). Here the CDR3 reads CASSGYSENIQYF. The CDR3 nucleotides are TGTGCCAGTAGCGGCTATAGTGAAAACATTCAGTACTTC.

Of note for this clonotype: An end of the junction differs from the germline gene, which may be a read error. J is TRBJ2-6 and V is TRBV20-1; possible D gene TRBD1, 5 bases. The CDR3 totals 15 residues. Germline CDR1 and CDR2: DFQATT and SNEGSKA (reference sequence). CDR3: CSASFRRSGATVLPF. CDR3 nucleotides: TGCAGTGCTAGTTTCCGGCGCTCTGGGGCCACCGTCCTGCCTTTC.

Comments on this clonotype: A much more abundant neighbour one base away suggests this may be a read error. V and J are TRBV20-1 and TRBJ2-1; a possible D gene is TRBD2 (6 bases). Germline V gives CDR1 DFQATT, CDR2 SNEGSKA (reference sequence). The CDR3 totals 17 residues. Written as DNA, the CDR3 is TGCAGTGCTTTCGATGTCGGAGCTAAGCGGGTAAACAATGGGCAGTTCTTC. Translated, it gives CSAFDVGAKRVNNGQFF.

This clonotype was recorded a few times. V usage is TRBV25-1 and J usage is TRBJ2-7; 11 bases map to TRBD2. Germline assignment: CDR1 MGHDK and CDR2 SYGVNS. Unmatched junction bases numbered 4, after V lost 6 bases and J lost 0 bases. The CDR3 spans 15 residues. This chain's CDR3 is CASRDSGGASYEQYF. The CDR3 DNA follows: TGTGCCAGCAGGGATAGCGGGGGGGCCTCCTACGAGCAGTACTTC.

Only a few counts were recorded for this clonotype. Possible read error: a much larger clone is one base away. V is TRBV15 and J is TRBJ2-5, with TRBD2 identical over 8 bases. The CDR3 has 15 amino acids. Germline CDR1 is LNHNV and CDR2 is YYDKDF (reference sequence). This CDR3 reads CAASGGETVQETQYF. Written as DNA, the CDR3 is TGTGCCGCCAGCGGGGGCGAGACAGTACAAGAGACCCAGTACTTC. Complete variable domain (other parts from reference TRBV15 and TRBJ2-5): DAMVIQNPRYQVTQFGKPVTLSCSQTLNHNVMYWYQQKSSQAPKLLFHYYDKDFNNEADTPDNFQSRRPNTSFCFLDIRSPGLGDTAMYLCAASGGETVQETQYFGPGTRLLVL.

Points on this clonotype: A much more abundant neighbour one base away suggests this may be a read error. The chain uses TRBV7-9 and TRBJ2-7; 9 nucleotides align to TRBD1. The CDR3 loop spans 15 amino acids. Germline CDR1 is SEHNR and CDR2 is FQNEAQ (reference sequence). The CDR3 protein is CASSLALGTGYVQYF. The CDR3 DNA reads as TGTGCCAGCAGCTTAGCGCTCGGGACAGGGTACGTGCAGTACTTC.

About this clonotype: A much larger clone differs from this one at a single base, so this may be a read error. The V gene is TRBV5-1, the J gene TRBJ2-7; D not certain. The CDR3 has 15 residues. Germline loops: CDR1 SGHRS, CDR2 YFSETQ. As DNA, the CDR3 is TGCGCCAGCAGCCCCGACAAGCCACCCTTCTACGAGCAGCACTTC. Translated, it gives CASSPDKPPFYEQHF.

The chain is built from TRBV18 and TRBJ2-6; no reliable D call. Looked up from germline, CDR1 is KGHSH and CDR2 is LQKENI. Trimming took 1 base from V and 0 from J, leaving 16 bases between them. This CDR3 spans 19 amino acids. The CDR3 bases are TGTGCCAGCTCACCACAGGGAATCGAAAACCTCTCTGGGGCCAACGTCCTGACTTTC. Amino acid sequence: CASSPQGIENLSGANVLTF.

With regard to this clonotype: This could be a read error, since a much larger clone is one nucleotide away. The chain combines TRBV28 with TRBJ2-7; 9 bases are a match to TRBD2. The CDR3 runs to 14 residues. Germline V CDR1 and CDR2: MDHEN, SYDVKM. V dropped 7 bases and J dropped 5; count of bases not matched to a gene: 9. CDR3 region: CASKGLAGRDEQYF. CDR3 DNA: TGTGCCAGCAAGGGACTAGCTGGAAGAGACGAGCAGTACTTC.

This clonotype was observed many times. V is TRBV11-2 and J is TRBJ2-2; D ambiguous. V shed 0 bases and J shed 4 bases, with 3 bases lying between them. The CDR3 extends over 13 amino acids. Germline assignment: CDR1 SGHAT and CDR2 FQNNGV. CDR3 region: CASSLDSTGELFF. In DNA, the CDR3 is TGTGCCAGCAGCTTAGACTCCACCGGGGAGCTGTTTTTT.

Points on this clonotype: A much larger clonotype is one base distant, so this may be a read error. This chain connects TRBV7-9 to TRBJ2-4; D unclear. Germline assignment: CDR1 SEHNR and CDR2 FQNEAQ (reference sequence). The V and J ends lost 8 bases and 0 bases respectively, with 14 bases between them. This CDR3 region has 15 residues. This CDR3 is CASQRTDLAKNIQYF. The CDR3 coding sequence is TGTGCCAGCCAAAGGACGGACCTAGCCAAAAACATTCAGTACTTC.

This clonotype was detected many times. The chain is built from TRBV7-9 and TRBJ2-7; perhaps D is TRBD1 or TRBD2 (5 bases each). Germline loops: CDR1 SEHNR, CDR2 FQNEAQ (reference sequence). The CDR3 is made up of 14 amino acids. V lost 4 bases to trimming and J lost 6 bases, with 16 bases between them. The CDR3 coding sequence is TGTGCCAGCAGCTCGGTTGGGGGTAAGTCCGAGCAGTACTTC. Amino acid sequence: CASSSVGGKSEQYF.